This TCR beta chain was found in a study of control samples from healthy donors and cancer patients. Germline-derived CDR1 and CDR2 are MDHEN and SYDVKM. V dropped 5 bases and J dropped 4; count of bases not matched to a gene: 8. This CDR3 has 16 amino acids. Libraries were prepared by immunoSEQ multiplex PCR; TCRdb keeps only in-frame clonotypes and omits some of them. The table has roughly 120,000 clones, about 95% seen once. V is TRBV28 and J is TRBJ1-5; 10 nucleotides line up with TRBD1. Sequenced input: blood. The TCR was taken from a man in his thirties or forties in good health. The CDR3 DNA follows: TGTGCCAGCAGTCAACCGGGACAGGGGAATAATCAGCCCCAGCATTTT. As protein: CASSQPGQGNNQPQHF.